A selection of T cell receptor beta chains follows, all from one sample in a study of T cell repertoires in cytomegalovirus infection. The antigens of these receptors remain unknown. TCRdb reprocessed the reads with MiXCR, giving one entry per CDR3 protein. The sample shows roughly 150,000 distinct CDR3 sequences, 20% to 25% of them seen only once. The material was CD8+ T cells from cultured PBMCs, obtained from culture after CMV antigen stimulation. The receptors derive from a human donor in good health (CMV status not recorded). Some clones in this sample may be carry-over from other donors' samples. The CDR3 runs from the conserved cysteine through the conserved F or W. D genes are given only for firm matches. Not all rows give a size; the values are once, few, many and, for expanded clones, a class.

v_gene: TRBV7-2; abundance: few; d_gene: TRBD2; j_gene: TRBJ2-3; CDR3aa: CASSLGTSRTDTQYF; CDR3nt: TGTGCCAGCAGCTTAGGGACTAGCCGCACAGATACGCAGTATTTT
v_gene: TRBV7-2; abundance: NA; d_gene: NA; j_gene: TRBJ2-5; CDR3aa: CASRRPGGQETQYF; CDR3nt: TGTGCCAGCCGCCGACCCGGAGGGCAAGAGACCCAGTACTTC
v_gene: TRBV7-2; abundance: few; d_gene: NA; j_gene: TRBJ2-1; CDR3aa: CASSWGPPQVVYNEQFF; CDR3nt: TGTGCCAGCAGCTGGGGGCCACCCCAGGTCGTTTACAATGAGCAGTTCTTC
v_gene: TRBV27; abundance: NA; d_gene: NA; j_gene: TRBJ2-1; CDR3aa: CASSLYRATNEQFF; CDR3nt: TGTGCCAGCAGTTTATACAGAGCGACGAATGAGCAGTTCTTC
v_gene: TRBV5-4; abundance: few; d_gene: NA; j_gene: TRBJ2-1; CDR3aa: CASSLGDYPYNEQFF; CDR3nt: TGTGCCAGCAGCTTGGGAGACTACCCTTACAATGAGCAGTTCTTC
v_gene: TRBV12-3/TRBV12-4; abundance: NA; d_gene: NA; j_gene: TRBJ1-1; CDR3aa: CASSLAFVNTEAFF; CDR3nt: TGTGCCAGCAGTTTAGCGTTCGTGAACACTGAAGCTTTCTTT
v_gene: TRBV12-3/TRBV12-4; abundance: few; d_gene: NA; j_gene: TRBJ2-5; CDR3aa: CASSLVPGAETQYF; CDR3nt: TGTGCCAGCAGTTTAGTCCCGGGGGCGGAGACCCAGTACTTC
v_gene: TRBV7-9; abundance: few; d_gene: TRBD1; j_gene: TRBJ1-4; CDR3aa: CASSAGQGSDEKLFF; CDR3nt: TGTGCCAGCAGCGCAGGACAGGGTTCGGATGAAAAACTGTTTTTT
v_gene: TRBV11-2; abundance: once; d_gene: NA; j_gene: TRBJ2-3; CDR3aa: CASSPNAGSELPDTQYF; CDR3nt: TGTGCCAGCAGCCCAAACGCCGGGTCCGAGTTACCAGATACGCAGTATTTT
v_gene: TRBV7-2; abundance: NA; d_gene: TRBD1; j_gene: TRBJ2-2; CDR3aa: CASSLLTSGTGDTGELFF; CDR3nt: TGTGCCAGCAGCTTACTTACCTCCGGGACAGGGGACACCGGGGAGCTGTTTTTT
v_gene: TRBV7-2; abundance: few; d_gene: TRBD2; j_gene: TRBJ2-7; CDR3aa: CASSLSGTSGEQYF; CDR3nt: TGTGCCAGCAGCTTATCCGGGACTAGCGGGGAGCAGTACTTC
v_gene: TRBV7-9; abundance: NA; d_gene: NA; j_gene: TRBJ2-7; CDR3aa: CASSGARGPYEQYF; CDR3nt: TGTGCCAGCAGCGGGGCTCGGGGGCCCTACGAGCAGTACTTC
v_gene: TRBV19; abundance: NA; d_gene: NA; j_gene: TRBJ2-7; CDR3aa: CASSIALYAYEQYF; CDR3nt: TGTGCCAGTAGTATAGCCCTATATGCCTACGAGCAGTACTTC
v_gene: TRBV7-2; abundance: NA; d_gene: TRBD2; j_gene: TRBJ2-1; CDR3aa: CASSHGNLAGGPSHEQFF; CDR3nt: TGTGCCAGCAGCCACGGAAATCTAGCGGGGGGGCCGAGCCATGAGCAGTTCTTC
v_gene: TRBV19; abundance: NA; d_gene: TRBD1; j_gene: TRBJ1-1; CDR3aa: CASSPRTGYNTEAFF; CDR3nt: TGTGCCAGTAGTCCCAGGACAGGCTATAACACTGAAGCTTTCTTT
v_gene: TRBV7-6; abundance: NA; d_gene: NA; j_gene: TRBJ2-1; CDR3aa: CASSLPGEREQFF; CDR3nt: TGTGCCAGCAGCTTGCCAGGGGAACGGGAGCAGTTCTTC
v_gene: TRBV4-1; abundance: many; d_gene: TRBD1; j_gene: TRBJ1-1; CDR3aa: CASSQERPGQGLWNTEAFF; CDR3nt: TGCGCCAGCAGCCAAGAGAGACCGGGACAGGGGCTTTGGAACACTGAAGCTTTCTTT
v_gene: TRBV29-1; abundance: NA; d_gene: NA; j_gene: TRBJ1-1; CDR3aa: CSISYPDGAFF; CDR3nt: TGCAGCATATCATACCCGGACGGAGCTTTCTTT
v_gene: TRBV5-1; abundance: few; d_gene: NA; j_gene: TRBJ1-2; CDR3aa: CASSLRTGDYGYTF; CDR3nt: TGCGCCAGCAGCTTGCGGACGGGAGACTATGGCTACACCTTC
v_gene: TRBV19; abundance: NA; d_gene: TRBD1; j_gene: TRBJ2-7; CDR3aa: CASSTDTGGDLNEQYF; CDR3nt: TGTGCCAGTAGTACAGATACAGGGGGCGACCTGAACGAGCAGTACTTC
v_gene: TRBV6-1; abundance: NA; d_gene: TRBD2; j_gene: TRBJ2-3; CDR3aa: CASSEAAGGASDTQYF; CDR3nt: TGTGCCAGCAGTGAAGCGGCCGGGGGGGCATCAGATACGCAGTATTTT
v_gene: TRBV7-9; abundance: NA; d_gene: NA; j_gene: TRBJ1-1; CDR3aa: CASSTPTGMKAFF; CDR3nt: TGTGCCAGCAGCACCCCGACAGGAATGAAAGCTTTCTTT
v_gene: TRBV7-2; abundance: few; d_gene: NA; j_gene: TRBJ1-2; CDR3aa: CASSFTGLLLDGYTF; CDR3nt: TGTGCCAGCAGCTTTACAGGGTTATTGCTCGATGGCTACACCTTC
v_gene: TRBV7-2; abundance: NA; d_gene: TRBD1; j_gene: TRBJ2-7; CDR3aa: CASSGGQGLPSYEQYF; CDR3nt: TGTGCCAGCAGCGGGGGACAGGGCCTTCCTTCCTACGAGCAGTACTTC
v_gene: TRBV27; abundance: few; d_gene: NA; j_gene: TRBJ1-5; CDR3aa: CASSHREHQPQHF; CDR3nt: TGTGCCAGCAGCCACAGGGAGCATCAGCCCCAGCATTTT
v_gene: TRBV7-9; abundance: few; d_gene: TRBD1; j_gene: TRBJ1-2; CDR3aa: CASSFYSTGSYGYTF; CDR3nt: TGTGCCAGCAGCTTTTATTCGACAGGGAGCTATGGCTACACCTTC
v_gene: TRBV7-9; abundance: NA; d_gene: NA; j_gene: TRBJ2-3; CDR3aa: CASTFTRYRRQGTDTQYF; CDR3nt: TGTGCCAGCACCTTCACGAGGTACAGGAGGCAGGGCACAGATACGCAGTATTTT
v_gene: TRBV11-2; abundance: few; d_gene: NA; j_gene: TRBJ2-7; CDR3aa: CASSLGSQGGYEQYF; CDR3nt: TGTGCCAGCAGCTTAGGGAGTCAGGGAGGCTACGAGCAGTACTTC
v_gene: TRBV3-1; abundance: NA; d_gene: NA; j_gene: TRBJ2-7; CDR3aa: CASSKRGLGSYEQYF; CDR3nt: TGTGCCAGCAGCAAAAGAGGGCTAGGGAGCTACGAGCAGTACTTC
v_gene: TRBV10-3; abundance: NA; d_gene: NA; j_gene: TRBJ2-7; CDR3aa: CAISEEAAPSYEQYF; CDR3nt: TGTGCCATCAGTGAAGAGGCAGCCCCCTCCTACGAGCAGTACTTC
v_gene: TRBV6-2/TRBV6-3; abundance: few; d_gene: NA; j_gene: TRBJ2-7; CDR3aa: CASGRPWSSYEQYF; CDR3nt: TGTGCCAGCGGCCGACCGTGGAGCTCCTACGAGCAGTACTTC
v_gene: TRBV7-6; abundance: few; d_gene: NA; j_gene: TRBJ1-4; CDR3aa: CASSGGANEKLFF; CDR3nt: TGTGCCAGCAGCGGGGGGGCTAATGAAAAACTGTTTTTT
v_gene: TRBV7-8; abundance: many; d_gene: TRBD1; j_gene: TRBJ1-5; CDR3aa: CASSLARGRGHQPQHF; CDR3nt: TGTGCCAGCAGCTTAGCGCGGGGCAGGGGGCATCAGCCCCAGCATTTT
v_gene: TRBV6-2/TRBV6-3; abundance: once; d_gene: TRBD1; j_gene: TRBJ2-5; CDR3aa: CASSSPGQGPETQYF; CDR3nt: TGTGCCAGCAGTTCTCCGGGACAGGGCCCAGAGACCCAGTACTTC
v_gene: TRBV7-2; abundance: few; d_gene: NA; j_gene: TRBJ1-5; CDR3aa: CASSPGLQGLGPQHF; CDR3nt: TGTGCCAGCAGCCCAGGGTTGCAGGGCTTAGGGCCCCAGCATTTT
v_gene: TRBV7-2; abundance: few; d_gene: NA; j_gene: TRBJ2-1; CDR3aa: CASRLGHNEQFF; CDR3nt: TGTGCCAGCAGATTGGGGCACAATGAGCAGTTCTTC
v_gene: TRBV3-1; abundance: NA; d_gene: TRBD1; j_gene: TRBJ1-4; CDR3aa: CASSHVTGTGSEKLFF; CDR3nt: TGTGCCAGCAGCCATGTAACCGGGACAGGGAGTGAAAAACTGTTTTTT
v_gene: TRBV19; abundance: NA; d_gene: TRBD1; j_gene: TRBJ2-1; CDR3aa: CASSTAPGGDLFF; CDR3nt: TGTGCCAGTAGTACGGCCCCAGGGGGCGATCTGTTCTTC
v_gene: TRBV20-1; abundance: few; d_gene: NA; j_gene: TRBJ1-2; CDR3aa: CSARGPYQQGYGYTF; CDR3nt: TGCAGTGCTAGAGGCCCATATCAACAGGGTTATGGCTACACCTTC
v_gene: TRBV20-1; abundance: NA; d_gene: NA; j_gene: TRBJ2-7; CDR3aa: CSARSESYEQYF; CDR3nt: TGCAGTGCTAGATCAGAGAGCTACGAGCAGTACTTC
v_gene: TRBV12-3/TRBV12-4; abundance: NA; d_gene: NA; j_gene: TRBJ2-7; CDR3aa: CASSSGTSYEQYF; CDR3nt: TGTGCCAGCAGTTCCGGGACTTCCTACGAGCAGTACTTC
v_gene: TRBV7-8; abundance: NA; d_gene: NA; j_gene: TRBJ2-7; CDR3aa: CASSPTGTAAYEQYF; CDR3nt: TGTGCCAGCAGCCCTACCGGGACGGCAGCCTACGAGCAGTACTTC
v_gene: TRBV4-3; abundance: many; d_gene: NA; j_gene: TRBJ1-6; CDR3aa: CASSPGRANNSPLHF; CDR3nt: TGCGCCAGCAGCCCTGGGAGGGCGAATAATTCACCCCTCCACTTT
v_gene: TRBV7-4; abundance: few; d_gene: NA; j_gene: TRBJ2-1; CDR3aa: CASKGWGVNSWNEQFF; CDR3nt: TGTGCCTCAAAGGGATGGGGGGTTAATTCGTGGAATGAGCAGTTCTTC
v_gene: TRBV11-2; abundance: few; d_gene: TRBD1; j_gene: TRBJ2-2; CDR3aa: CASSLGQGTGELFF; CDR3nt: TGTGCCAGCAGCCTCGGACAGGGGACCGGGGAGCTGTTTTTT
v_gene: TRBV7-2; abundance: NA; d_gene: TRBD2; j_gene: TRBJ2-5; CDR3aa: CASSSTSGLTKTQYF; CDR3nt: TGTGCCAGCAGCTCGACTAGCGGTTTAACGAAGACCCAGTACTTC
v_gene: TRBV6-1; abundance: NA; d_gene: NA; j_gene: TRBJ1-1; CDR3aa: CASSYSGARNTEAFF; CDR3nt: TGTGCCAGCAGTTATAGCGGGGCCCGCAACACTGAAGCTTTCTTT